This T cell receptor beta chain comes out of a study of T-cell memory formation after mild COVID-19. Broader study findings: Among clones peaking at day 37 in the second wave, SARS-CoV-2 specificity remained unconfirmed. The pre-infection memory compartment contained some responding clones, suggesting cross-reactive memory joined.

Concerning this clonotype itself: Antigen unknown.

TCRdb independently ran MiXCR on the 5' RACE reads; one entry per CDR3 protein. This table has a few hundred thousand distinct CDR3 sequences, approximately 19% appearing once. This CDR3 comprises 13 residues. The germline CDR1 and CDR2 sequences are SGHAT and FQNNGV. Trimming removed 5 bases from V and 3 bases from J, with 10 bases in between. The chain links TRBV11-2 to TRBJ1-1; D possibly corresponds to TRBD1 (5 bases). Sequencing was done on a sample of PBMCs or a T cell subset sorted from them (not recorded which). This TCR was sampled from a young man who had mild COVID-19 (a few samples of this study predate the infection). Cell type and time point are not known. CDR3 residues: CASSTRVDTEAFF. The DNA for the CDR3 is TGTGCCAGCAGCACCAGGGTTGACACTGAAGCTTTCTTT.